This T cell receptor beta chain was recorded in a study of shared clonotypes between healthy human individuals. The study's findings and limits: Generation of non-shared clonotypes was less probable than generation of clonotypes shared by all four donors. Approximately 5% of naive CD4 clonotypes were shared across a handful of donors.

As defined, naive CD8 cells were CD45RO-negative and positively selected for CCR7, with terminally differentiated effector memory CD45RA+ cells excluded. Every subset's genomic DNA went evenly onto several immunoSEQ plates. Sequencing was performed with immunoSEQ multiplex PCR; in TCRdb, only in-frame clones are kept and a portion is missing. This sample yields roughly 570,000 clones, of which 95% to 98% are seen a single time; 0.3% to 0.35% belongs to the top ten. Trimming took off 2 bases at V and 2 bases at J, with 13 bases between the two ends. This CDR3 has 15 residues. CDR1 and CDR2 (germline): SGHTA, FQGNSA. A remark on this clone: Its specificity is unknown.

The chain uses TRBV7-2 and TRBJ2-7; TRBD1 or TRBD2 may be the D gene (5 bases each). This clonotype originated in a man aged 30 to 39 in good health. The material sequenced was naive CD8+ T cells sorted from blood. The CDR3 spells CASSLNEGRTYEQYF. CDR3 coding DNA: TGTGCCAGCAGCTTAAATGAGGGACGGACCTACGAGCAGTACTTC.